Given below is one T cell receptor beta chain in context. Its target is not known. Sequenced by immunoSEQ multiplex PCR; TCRdb stores in-frame clones only, minus some. The data contain around 70,000 clones, 94% of them singletons. The entry originates in a study of cytomegalovirus exposure and HLA in healthy donors. Findings and limits, study-wide: Using the classifier, cytomegalovirus status was reportedly diagnosed with high specificity and sensitivity. Researchers catalogued 150 or so TCR beta chains as cytomegalovirus-associated.

The ends lost 5 bases at V and 2 bases at J; junction bases unmatched: 2. The germline V gene has CDR1 MNHEY and CDR2 SMNVEV (reference sequence). CDR3 size: 14 residues. This sequence originates from a young woman in good health and CMV-seropositive. Input material: PBMCs. The rearrangement links TRBV27 to TRBJ2-1; 8 bases match TRBD1. The CDR3 here is CASSRTGTYNEQFF. The CDR3 coding sequence is TGTGCCAGCAGTCGGACAGGGACCTACAATGAGCAGTTCTTC.